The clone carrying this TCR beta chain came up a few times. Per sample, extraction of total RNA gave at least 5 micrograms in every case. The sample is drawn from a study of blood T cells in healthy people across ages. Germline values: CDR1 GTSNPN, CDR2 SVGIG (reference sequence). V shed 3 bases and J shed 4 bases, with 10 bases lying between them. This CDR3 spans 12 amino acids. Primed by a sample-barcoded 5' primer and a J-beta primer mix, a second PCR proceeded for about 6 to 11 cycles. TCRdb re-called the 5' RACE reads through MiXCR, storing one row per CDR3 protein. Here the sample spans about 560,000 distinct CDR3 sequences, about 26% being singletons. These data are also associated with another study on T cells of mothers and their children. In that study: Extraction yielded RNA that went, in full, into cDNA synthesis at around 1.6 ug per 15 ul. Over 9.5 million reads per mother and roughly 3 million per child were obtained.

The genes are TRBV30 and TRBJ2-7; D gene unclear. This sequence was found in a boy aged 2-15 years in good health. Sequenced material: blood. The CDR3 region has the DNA TGTGCCTGGAGCCGGGCTTCGTACGAGCAGTACTTC. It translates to CAWSRASYEQYF.